The 24 T cell receptor beta chains below all came from one sample that was sequenced in a study of T-cell memory formation after mild COVID-19. TCRdb re-derived calls from the 5' RACE reads in MiXCR, one entry per CDR3 protein. This sample has almost 550,000 distinct CDR3 sequences; roughly 22% occur once, and the top ten carry approximately 12%. Material for sequencing was PBMCs or a T cell subset sorted from them (not recorded which). Source of these receptors: an adult woman who had mild COVID-19 (a few samples of this study predate the infection). Cell type and time point are not known.

Only a few counts were recorded for this clonotype. The rearrangement links TRBV3-1 to TRBJ2-3; D is possibly TRBD1 (6 bases). V was pared by 8 bases and J by 2 bases, with 23 bases between. This CDR3 has 17 amino acids. Germline V CDR1 and CDR2: LGHDT, YNNKEL (reference sequence). The CDR3 spells CASDMTGPLGDTDTQYF. In nucleotides, the CDR3 is TGTGCCAGCGACATGACAGGCCCTTTGGGTGACACAGATACGCAGTATTTT.

In its sample, this clonotype was seen a few times. The chain is built from TRBV15 and TRBJ2-7; 9 nucleotides line up with TRBD2. Germline CDR1 is LNHNV and CDR2 is YYDKDF (reference sequence). V was pared by 3 bases and J by 4 bases, with 7 bases of the junction left unmatched. The CDR3 is 15 amino acids. In DNA, the CDR3 is TGTGCCACCAGCAGTCGGGCGGGAGGGGAATACGAGCAGTACTTC. Its protein is CATSSRAGGEYEQYF.

The CDR3: CASSPNPTEYYGYTF. CDR3 coding DNA: TGTGCCAGCAGCCCCAACCCTACAGAATACTATGGCTACACCTTC. V gene TRBV5-5 combines with J gene TRBJ1-2; D is unclear. The germline V gene has CDR1 SGHKS and CDR2 YYEKEE (reference sequence). V gave up 4 bases and J gave up 3 bases, with 16 bases separating them. The CDR3 loop spans 15 amino acids.

The J gene is TRBJ2-3, the V gene TRBV7-2; unclear D gene. The CDR3 runs to 16 residues. V lost 1 base and J 4 bases, leaving 15 bases between the germline ends. CDR1 and CDR2 from the germline V gene are SGHTA and FQGNSA. The DNA for the CDR3 is TGTGCCAGCAGCTTAGTAGGAAGGCACAGTCCAGATACGCAGTATTTT. Protein sequence: CASSLVGRHSPDTQYF.

This clonotype was counted between two and nine times. The chain recombines TRBV5-6 with TRBJ2-3; 8 positions agree with TRBD2. The V gene end was trimmed by 4 bases and the J gene end by 2 bases; junction bases not matched to a gene: 12. Germline V gives CDR1 SGHDT, CDR2 YYEEEE. The CDR3 spans 17 residues. The CDR3 loop reads CASSRMGLEDLTDTQYF. CDR3 DNA sequence: TGTGCCAGCAGCAGGATGGGACTAGAGGACCTCACAGATACGCAGTATTTT.

This clonotype was observed at least ten times. The chain employs TRBV7-2 and TRBJ2-7; weak D call: TRBD1 (7 bases). The V and J ends lost 7 bases and 5 bases respectively, with 15 bases between them. Looked up from germline, CDR1 is SGHTA and CDR2 is FQGNSA. CDR3 length equals 13 residues. DNA of the CDR3: TGTGCCAGCACCCGACAGGGACTGGACGAGCAGTACTTC. Amino acids: CASTRQGLDEQYF.

V is TRBV4-1 and J is TRBJ2-5; 7 bases are shared with TRBD2. This CDR3 is 17 amino acids long. Germline V CDR1 and CDR2: MGHRA, YSYEKL. Trimming removed 4 bases from V and 2 bases from J; junction bases left unmatched: 13. This CDR3 reads CASSPWAGVEVQETQYF. The CDR3 nucleotides are TGCGCCAGCAGCCCGTGGGCGGGAGTGGAGGTACAAGAGACCCAGTACTTC.

The chain employs TRBV9 and TRBJ2-7, with TRBD1 identical over 7 bases. With 0 bases clipped from V and 2 bases from J, the junction kept 5 bases outside the gene matches. The CDR3 spans 15 residues. The germline gives CDR1 SGDLS, CDR2 YYNGEE. CDR3 sequence: CASSVGGTVAYEQYF. CDR3 bases: TGTGCCAGCAGCGTAGGGGGGACAGTTGCCTACGAGCAGTACTTC.

This clonotype was counted a few times. The chain employs TRBV5-1 and TRBJ2-7, with 7 bases matching TRBD1. The CDR3 loop spans 14 amino acids. The V gene end was trimmed by 4 bases and the J gene end by 6 bases; junction bases not matched to a gene: 10. Germline-derived CDR1 and CDR2 are SGHRS and YFSETQ. The CDR3 region is CASSRSTGVGEQYF. CDR3 nucleotides: TGCGCCAGCAGCAGAAGTACAGGGGTGGGCGAGCAGTACTTC.

The chain's CDR3 is CATSDLQGNPANTGELFF. CDR3 nucleotide sequence: TGTGCCACCAGTGATTTGCAGGGGAACCCGGCGAACACCGGGGAGCTGTTTTTT. The V gene is TRBV24-1, the J gene TRBJ2-2, with D possibly matching TRBD1 (6 bases). Germline lookup yields CDR1 KGHDR and CDR2 SFDVKD. V lost 0 bases and J 0 bases, leaving 13 bases between the germline ends. The CDR3 runs 18 residues.

The sample holds a few counts of this clonotype. The genes are TRBV20-1 and TRBJ1-3; 9 nucleotides align to TRBD1. Germline V CDR1 and CDR2: DFQATT, SNEGSKA (reference sequence). After removal of 8 bases from V and 8 bases from J, the junction contained 7 bases not matched to a gene. The CDR3 totals 12 residues. The CDR3 coding sequence is TGCAGTTTACAGGGGGCCGGGGACACCATATATTTT. This gives the protein CSLQGAGDTIYF.

The chain has TRBV27 and TRBJ2-7; 8 bases are a match to TRBD1. J gave up 4 bases and V 6 bases, and 5 bases lay outside the gene matches. In germline, CDR1 is MNHEY, CDR2 SMNVEV (reference sequence). This CDR3 spans 13 amino acids. CDR3 sequence: CASRGQAFYEQYF. As DNA, the CDR3 is TGTGCCAGCAGGGGACAGGCCTTTTACGAGCAGTACTTC.

V and J are TRBV4-3 and TRBJ2-7, with a possible D match to TRBD2 (6 bases). Trimming left V 4 bases short and J 4 bases short, with 17 bases between. CDR1 is LGHNA and CDR2 is YSLEER in the germline V gene. This CDR3 has 15 residues. CDR3 region: CASSRQRAGGYEQYF. For the CDR3, the DNA is TGCGCCAGCAGCCGGCAAAGAGCGGGCGGATACGAGCAGTACTTC.

This clonotype was detected only a few times. V usage is TRBV7-9 and J usage is TRBJ1-1; D is ambiguous. The CDR3 spans 13 residues. V lost 1 base and J 5 bases, leaving 8 bases between the germline ends. Germline V CDR1 and CDR2: SEHNR, FQNEAQ (reference sequence). The CDR3 nucleotides are TGTGCCAGCAGCTTAGGCATGACTACTGAAGCTTTCTTT. Translating gives CASSLGMTTEAFF.

The V call is TRBV12-3 or TRBV12-4, the J call TRBJ1-1; no clear D gene. V was cut by 6 bases and J by 1 base, with 9 bases left in between. This CDR3 comprises 13 residues. The CDR3 coding sequence is TGTGCCAGCAGCCGAAGCACGAACACTGAAGCTTTCTTT. Amino acids: CASSRSTNTEAFF.

The sample holds a few counts of this clonotype. The rearrangement links TRBV6-2 or TRBV6-3 to TRBJ2-4; D possibly uses TRBD1 or TRBD2 (5 bases each). The CDR3 length is 16 residues. The germline V gene has CDR1 MNHEY and CDR2 SVGEGT. Between the trimmed V and J ends, which lost 2 bases and 8 bases, there was a span of 19 bases. The CDR3 region is CASSYPGASLGHIQYF. For the CDR3, the DNA is TGTGCCAGCAGTTACCCCGGGGCCTCCTTGGGACACATTCAGTACTTC.

This clonotype was detected many times. The junction differs from germline at one of its ends, possibly a read error. This chain connects TRBV5-1 to TRBJ2-7; D uncertain. This CDR3 is built from 14 residues. Germline V lookup: CDR1 SGHRS, CDR2 YFSETQ. The CDR3 nucleotides are TGTGCCAGCAGCTTAGAAGCTGGCTCCTACGAGCAGTACTTC. Translating gives CASSLEAGSYEQYF.

V and J are TRBV6-5 and TRBJ1-6; the match to TRBD1 covers 9 bases. V gave up 5 bases and J gave up 0 bases; unmatched junction bases: 8. The CDR3 length is 18 residues. Germline loops: CDR1 MNHEY, CDR2 SVGAGI. CDR3 bases: TGTGCCAGCAGTGACAGGGGGAAACTGAGCTCCTATAATTCACCCCTCCACTTT. Amino acid sequence: CASSDRGKLSSYNSPLHF.

The V gene is TRBV7-9, the J gene TRBJ1-3; D is unclear. The germline V gene has CDR1 SEHNR and CDR2 FQNEAQ (reference sequence). Trimming shortened V by 7 bases and J by 0 bases, and 19 bases separated the two germline ends. CDR3 size: 17 residues. CDR3 sequence: CASTPTGRDPSGNTIYF. CDR3 bases: TGTGCCAGCACCCCTACTGGACGAGACCCCTCTGGAAACACCATATATTTT.

This clonotype was counted a few times. V is TRBV6-4 and J is TRBJ1-1, with TRBD1 matching 8 bases. Germline CDR1 is MRHNA and CDR2 is SNTAGT. The V gene end was trimmed by 3 bases and the J gene end by 2 bases; junction bases not matched to a gene: 8. The CDR3 contains 16 residues. CDR3 bases: TGTGCCAGCAGTGAATCGGTTGGACAGGGCAACACTGAAGCTTTCTTT. Amino acids: CASSESVGQGNTEAFF.

This clonotype was detected only a few times. This sequence joins TRBV5-1 and TRBJ2-7, with a tentative D call TRBD1 (5 bases). This CDR3 contains 13 residues. With 1 base removed from V and 5 bases from J, the gap between germline ends came to 10 bases. Germline V gene data show CDR1 as SGHRS and CDR2 as YFSETQ. The CDR3 loop reads CASSLKGVNEQYF. DNA for the CDR3: TGCGCCAGCAGCTTGAAAGGGGTCAACGAGCAGTACTTC.

The chain couples TRBV12-3 or TRBV12-4 to TRBJ1-5, with 7 bases aligning to TRBD1. The CDR3 is 16 amino acids. Trimming cost V 4 bases and J 2 bases; bases outside gene matches: 8. The DNA of the CDR3 is TGTGCCAGCAGTTCATACAGGGGAGATGGCAATCAGCCCCAGCATTTT. Amino acid sequence: CASSSYRGDGNQPQHF.

This clonotype was counted only a few times. This chain links TRBV6-1 with TRBJ1-5; possibly TRBD1 for D (5 bases). CDR1 and CDR2 from the germline V gene are MNHNS and SASEGT. V was trimmed by 4 bases and J by 0 bases, leaving 10 bases between them. The CDR3 spans 15 residues. CDR3 DNA: TGTGCCAGCAGTGTACAGGTTAATAGCAATCAGCCCCAGCATTTT. It yields the protein CASSVQVNSNQPQHF.

The sample holds a few counts of this clonotype. The chain joins TRBV6-5 to TRBJ2-2; maybe TRBD2 (6 bases). Germline values: CDR1 MNHEY, CDR2 SVGAGI. This CDR3 has 17 residues. V lost 5 bases to trimming and J lost 0 bases, with 16 bases between them. CDR3 loop: CASSPRPRGSNTGELFF. The CDR3 nucleotides read TGTGCCAGCAGTCCGAGACCGCGGGGATCGAACACCGGGGAGCTGTTTTTT.